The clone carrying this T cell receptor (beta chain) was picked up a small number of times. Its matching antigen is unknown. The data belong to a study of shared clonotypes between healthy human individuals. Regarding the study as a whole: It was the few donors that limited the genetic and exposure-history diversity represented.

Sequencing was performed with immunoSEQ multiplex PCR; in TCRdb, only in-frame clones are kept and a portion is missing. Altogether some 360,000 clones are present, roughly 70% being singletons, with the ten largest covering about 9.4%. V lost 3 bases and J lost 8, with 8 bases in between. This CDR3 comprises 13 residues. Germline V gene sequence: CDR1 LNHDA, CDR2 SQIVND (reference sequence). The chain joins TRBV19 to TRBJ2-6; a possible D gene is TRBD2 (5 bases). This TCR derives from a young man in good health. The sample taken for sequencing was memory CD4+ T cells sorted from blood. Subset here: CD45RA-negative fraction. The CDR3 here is CASSIRTSNVLTF. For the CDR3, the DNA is TGTGCCAGTAGTATTAGGACTTCCAACGTCCTGACTTTC.